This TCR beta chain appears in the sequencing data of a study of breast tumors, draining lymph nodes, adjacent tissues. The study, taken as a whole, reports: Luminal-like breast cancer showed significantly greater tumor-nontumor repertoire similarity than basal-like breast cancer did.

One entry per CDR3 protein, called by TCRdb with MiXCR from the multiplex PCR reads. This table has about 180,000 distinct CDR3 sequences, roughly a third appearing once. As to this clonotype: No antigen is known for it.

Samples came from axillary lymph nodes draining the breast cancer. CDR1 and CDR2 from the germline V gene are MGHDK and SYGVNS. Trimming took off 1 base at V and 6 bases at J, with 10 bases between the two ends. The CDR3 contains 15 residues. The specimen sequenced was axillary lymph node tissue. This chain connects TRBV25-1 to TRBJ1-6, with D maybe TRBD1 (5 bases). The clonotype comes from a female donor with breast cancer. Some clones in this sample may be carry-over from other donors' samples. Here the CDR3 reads CASSESRGCNSPLHF. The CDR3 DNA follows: TGTGCCAGCAGTGAATCAAGGGGTTGTAATTCACCCCTCCACTTT. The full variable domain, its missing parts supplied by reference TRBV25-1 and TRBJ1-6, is EADIYQTPRYLVIGTGKKITLECSQTMGHDKMYWYQQDPGMELHLIHYSYGVNSTEKGDLSSESTVSRIRTEHFPLTLESARPSHTSQYLCASSESRGCNSPLHFGNGTRLTVT.